The 23 T cell receptor beta chains reported below all come from one sample, sequenced in a study of T cell responses to AZD1222 COVID-19 vaccine. The data were produced by immunoSEQ multiplex PCR, yet TCRdb's version contains in-frame clones alone and is incomplete. The sample shows 150,000 or so clones, 90% to 95% of them seen only once. Sequenced material: peripheral blood, taken on day 0 of AZD1222 vaccination. Receptors were obtained from an adult in good health.

V gene TRBV24-1 combines with J gene TRBJ2-5; no clear D gene. The V and J ends lost 1 base and 2 bases respectively, with 7 bases between them. The CDR3 covers 14 residues. Germline CDR1 and CDR2: KGHDR and SFDVKD. The CDR3 sequence: CATSDLGQQETQYF. The DNA for the CDR3 is TGTGCCACCAGTGATTTAGGGCAGCAAGAGACCCAGTACTTC.

Only one count was recorded for this clone. This sequence joins TRBV18 and TRBJ2-7; 11 nucleotides agree with TRBD1. The trim removed 4 bases at V and 3 bases at J, leaving 17 bases unmatched. CDR3 length: 19 amino acids. Germline V gene data show CDR1 as KGHSH and CDR2 as LQKENI. The CDR3 DNA follows: TGTGCCAGCTCACATTCCGGGACAGGGGGTCCTGGAACTTACTACGAGCAGTACTTC. It yields the protein CASSHSGTGGPGTYYEQYF. The full variable domain, its missing parts supplied by reference TRBV18 and TRBJ2-7, is NAGVMQNPRHLVRRRGQEARLRCSPMKGHSHVYWYRQLPEEGLKFMVYLQKENIIDESGMPKERFSAEFPKEGPSILRIQQVVRGDSAAYFCASSHSGTGGPGTYYEQYFGPGTRLTVT.

The V and J genes are TRBV7-8 and TRBJ2-7; TRBD1 matches at 9 bases. This CDR3 contains 14 residues. Germline CDR1 is SGHVS and CDR2 is FQNEAQ. V dropped 2 bases and J dropped 6; count of bases not matched to a gene: 5. The CDR3 reads CASSLRTGEGEQYF. The CDR3 DNA reads as TGTGCCAGCAGCTTAAGGACAGGGGAGGGCGAGCAGTACTTC.

The chain links TRBV24-1 to TRBJ1-6; D is ambiguous. Per germline, CDR1 KGHDR and CDR2 SFDVKD. V dropped 0 bases and J dropped 6 bases, with 11 bases sitting between them. This CDR3 is 16 amino acids long. DNA for the CDR3: TGTGCCACCAGTGATTTGAACGGCATGAGTAATTCACCCCTCCACTTT. Its protein is CATSDLNGMSNSPLHF.

V gene TRBV19 combines with J gene TRBJ1-5, with 11 positions matching TRBD1. V lost 5 bases to trimming and J lost 7 bases; unmatched junction nucleotides: 19. The CDR3 is 19 amino acids. Germline CDR1 and CDR2: LNHDA and SQIVND (reference sequence). As DNA, the CDR3 is TGTGCCAGTAGTCCACGGACAGGGGGCATTCCTTCTTCCCCGCAGCCCCAGCATTTT. It is translated as CASSPRTGGIPSSPQPQHF. The entire variable domain, with the rest obtained from reference TRBV19 and TRBJ1-5, is as follows: DGGITQSPKYLFRKEGQNVTLSCEQNLNHDAMYWYRQDPGQGLRLIYYSQIVNDFQKGDIAEGYSVSREKKESFPLTVTSAQKNPTAFYLCASSPRTGGIPSSPQPQHFGDGTRLSIL.

V usage is TRBV27 and J usage is TRBJ2-5; D unresolved. The V gene's germline CDR1 is MNHEY and CDR2 SMNVEV (reference sequence). This CDR3 is built from 16 residues. V was pared by 2 bases and J by 2 bases, with 15 bases between. CDR3 DNA sequence: TGTGCCAGCAGTTTAAGGGTCAGCTCGCAACAAGAGACCCAGTACTTC. Amino acids: CASSLRVSSQQETQYF.

V gene TRBV9 combines with J gene TRBJ2-2; 7 bases match TRBD1. Germline loops: CDR1 SGDLS, CDR2 YYNGEE. The CDR3 contains 15 residues. V dropped 4 bases and J dropped 7; count of bases not matched to a gene: 10. CDR3 region: CASSLETGIGGELFF. In nucleotides, the CDR3 is TGTGCCAGCAGCTTGGAGACAGGGATCGGCGGGGAGCTGTTTTTT. The full variable domain, completed using reference TRBV9 and TRBJ2-2, is DSGVTQTPKHLITATGQRVTLRCSPRSGDLSVYWYQQSLDQGLQFLIQYYNGEERAKGNILERFSAQQFPDLHSELNLSSLELGDSALYFCASSLETGIGGELFFGEGSRLTVL.

The chain is built from TRBV13 and TRBJ2-7, with 10 bases fitting TRBD2. With 5 bases clipped from V and 5 bases from J, the junction kept 6 bases outside the gene matches. Per germline, CDR1 PRHDT and CDR2 FYEKMQ (reference sequence). This CDR3 spans 14 amino acids. DNA for the CDR3: TGTGCCAGCAGCCAAGGACTAGCGGTGAACGAGCAGTACTTC. Translating it yields CASSQGLAVNEQYF.

The rearrangement links TRBV6-5 to TRBJ1-6, with TRBD1 as a possible D gene (5 bases). The length of the CDR3 is 16 residues. The germline CDR1 and CDR2 sequences are MNHEY and SVGAGI. V was cut by 0 bases and J by 9 bases, with 15 bases left in between. The CDR3 bases are TGTGCCAGCAGTTACTCGAGCGGGGGGTGGCGTTCACCCCTCCACTTT. The encoded protein is CASSYSSGGWRSPLHF.

The chain uses TRBV7-9 and TRBJ1-1; D is uncertain. The CDR3 spans 11 residues. CDR1 is SEHNR, CDR2 FQNEAQ, per germline (reference sequence). V lost 3 bases and J lost 6, with 5 bases in between. Written as DNA, the CDR3 is TGTGCCAGCAGCTTCGGCCCTGAAGCTTTCTTT. Translating gives CASSFGPEAFF.

The V and J genes are TRBV3-1 (or the pseudogene TRBV3-2) and TRBJ2-2; 13 bases fit TRBD2. CDR3 length: 19 residues. CDR1 LGHDT and CDR2 YNNKEL come from the germline V gene (reference sequence). V trimming: 4 bases; J trimming: 0 bases; junction bases outside the gene matches: 8. The CDR3 region is CASSLLGLAGAANTGELFF. The CDR3 DNA is TGTGCCAGCAGCCTCCTTGGACTAGCGGGGGCCGCGAACACCGGGGAGCTGTTTTTT.

This chain uses TRBV19 with TRBJ1-2, with D perhaps matching TRBD1 (6 bases). Germline CDR1 and CDR2: LNHDA and SQIVND (reference sequence). Trimming stripped 3 bases from V and 6 bases from J, with 17 bases between. The CDR3 loop spans 15 amino acids. The CDR3 loop is CASSITGGVQNGYTF. CDR3 in DNA: TGTGCCAGTAGTATCACTGGGGGCGTTCAGAATGGCTACACCTTC.

The chain is built from TRBV27 and TRBJ1-2; no clear D gene. The CDR3 is 17 residues long. The V gene's germline CDR1 is MNHEY and CDR2 SMNVEV (reference sequence). V was clipped by 5 bases and J by 0 bases, with 19 bases between them. The CDR3 region has the DNA TGTGCCAGCAGTGCTGACACCACCTACCCCTCTAACTATGGCTACACCTTC. This gives the protein CASSADTTYPSNYGYTF.

This chain links TRBV4-3 with TRBJ1-1; a possible D gene is TRBD1 (5 bases). The CDR3 spans 13 residues. Trimming removed 0 bases at V and 8 bases at J, with 10 bases between. CDR1 and CDR2 (germline): LGHNA, YSLEER. The CDR3 sequence: CASSQDKRQEAFF. As DNA, the CDR3 is TGCGCCAGCAGCCAAGATAAAAGACAGGAAGCTTTCTTT.

The chain has TRBV13 and TRBJ2-1; D call uncertain. CDR1 PRHDT and CDR2 FYEKMQ come from the germline V gene (reference sequence). CDR3 length: 13 residues. Trimming cost V 3 bases and J 2 bases, with 5 bases left between them. The CDR3 DNA follows: TGTGCCAGCAGCTTGGCCCCCTACAATGAGCAGTTCTTC. Its protein is CASSLAPYNEQFF.

The chain carries TRBV5-1 and TRBJ2-1; no firm D call. The CDR3 totals 14 residues. Germline V lookup: CDR1 SGHRS, CDR2 YFSETQ. Trimming removed 4 bases from V and 2 bases from J, with 10 bases in between. This CDR3 is CASSPGYAYNEQFF. In DNA, the CDR3 is TGCGCCAGCAGCCCCGGGTACGCCTACAATGAGCAGTTCTTC.

CDR3 bases: TGTGCCAGCAGCTCCACTTTAGACCCGTTTTCCCTCCACTTT. Translation gives CASSSTLDPFSLHF. J is TRBJ1-6 and V is TRBV7-2; D is uncertain. V was cut by 4 bases and J by 14 bases, with 18 bases left in between. The CDR3 is 14 residues long. Germline CDR1 SGHTA, CDR2 FQGNSA.

This chain links TRBV6-5 with TRBJ1-2; D call uncertain. CDR3 size: 12 residues. The germline V gene encodes CDR1 MNHEY and CDR2 SVGAGI. The germline V and J ends were trimmed by 8 bases and 2 bases, with 9 bases remaining between them. CDR3 nucleotides: TGTGCCAGCGTACCACAGAACTATGGCTACACCTTC. Amino acids: CASVPQNYGYTF.

The V gene is TRBV3-1 (or the pseudogene TRBV3-2), the J gene TRBJ2-1; 12 nucleotides agree with TRBD2. V lost 5 bases to trimming and J lost 7 bases; unmatched junction nucleotides: 3. Germline lookup yields CDR1 LGHDT and CDR2 YNNKEL (reference sequence). The CDR3 length is 14 residues. The CDR3 sequence is CASSVGTSGNEQFF. The DNA for the CDR3 is TGTGCCAGCAGCGTCGGGACTAGCGGGAATGAGCAGTTCTTC.

This rearrangement joins TRBV6-6 to TRBJ2-7; no clear D gene. Trimming left V 5 bases short and J 0 bases short, with 8 bases between. The CDR3 runs to 13 residues. Per germline, CDR1 MNHNY and CDR2 SVGAGI (reference sequence). CDR3 residues: CASSATSSYEQYF. The DNA for the CDR3 is TGTGCCAGCAGTGCGACCAGCTCCTACGAGCAGTACTTC.

The chain combines TRBV7-2 with TRBJ2-3; 8 positions match TRBD1. Trimming at V came to 5 bases and at J to 0 bases, leaving 7 bases not matched to a gene. From germline, CDR1 is SGHTA and CDR2 FQGNSA. The CDR3 length is 16 residues. The CDR3, as DNA: TGTGCCAGCAGCACAGGACAGGGTTTGAGCACAGATACGCAGTATTTT. It is translated as CASSTGQGLSTDTQYF. The variable domain in full, with the rest retrieved from reference TRBV7-2 and TRBJ2-3, is GAGVSQSPSNKVTEKGKDVELRCDPISGHTALYWYRQSLGQGLEFLIYFQGNSAPDKSGLPSDRFSAERTGGSVSTLTIQRTQQEDSAVYLCASSTGQGLSTDTQYFGPGTRLTVL.

The V and J genes are TRBV5-5 and TRBJ1-2; D is unclear. The V gene's germline CDR1 is SGHKS and CDR2 YYEKEE (reference sequence). The V and J ends lost 2 bases and 2 bases respectively, with 1 base between them. CDR3 size: 11 residues. The chain's CDR3 is CASSLNYGYTF. CDR3 bases: TGTGCCAGCAGCTTAAACTATGGCTACACCTTC.

The chain has TRBV7-9 and TRBJ1-1; the match to TRBD1 covers 8 bases. In germline, CDR1 is SEHNR, CDR2 FQNEAQ (reference sequence). This CDR3 contains 12 residues. After removal of 5 bases from V and 6 bases from J, the junction contained 2 bases not matched to a gene. CDR3: CASSRTGSEAFF. The CDR3 DNA reads as TGTGCCAGCAGCCGGACAGGGTCTGAAGCTTTCTTT. Full variable domain (outside the CDR3, taken from reference TRBV7-9 and TRBJ1-1): DTGVSQNPRHKITKRGQNVTFRCDPISEHNRLYWYRQTLGQGPEFLTYFQNEAQLEKSRLLSDRFSAERPKGSFSTLEIQRTEQGDSAMYLCASSRTGSEAFFGQGTRLTVV.